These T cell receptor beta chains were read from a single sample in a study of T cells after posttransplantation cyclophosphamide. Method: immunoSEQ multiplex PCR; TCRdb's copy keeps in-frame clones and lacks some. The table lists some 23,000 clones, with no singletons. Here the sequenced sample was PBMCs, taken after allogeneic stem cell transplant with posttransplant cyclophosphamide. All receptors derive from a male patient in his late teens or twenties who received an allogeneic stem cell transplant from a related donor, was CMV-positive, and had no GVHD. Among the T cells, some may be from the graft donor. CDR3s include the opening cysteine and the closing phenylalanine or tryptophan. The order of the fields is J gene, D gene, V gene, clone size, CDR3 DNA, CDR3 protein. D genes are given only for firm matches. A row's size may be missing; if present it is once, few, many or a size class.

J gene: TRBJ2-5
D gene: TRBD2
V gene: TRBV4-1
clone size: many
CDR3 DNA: TGCGCCAGCAGCCAATTTCCGGGACTAGCGGGGGAGACCCAGTACTTC
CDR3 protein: CASSQFPGLAGETQYF

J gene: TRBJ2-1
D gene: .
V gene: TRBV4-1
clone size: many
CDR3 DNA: TGCGCCAGCAGCGGCCCACCTCCTAGGAACAATGAGCAGTTCTTC
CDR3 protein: CASSGPPPRNNEQFF

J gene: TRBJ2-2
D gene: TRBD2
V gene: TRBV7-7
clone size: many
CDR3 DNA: TGTGCCAGCAGCCCTTCGCCGGGGGGTGGGGCCGGGGAGCTGTTTTTT
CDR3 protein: CASSPSPGGGAGELFF

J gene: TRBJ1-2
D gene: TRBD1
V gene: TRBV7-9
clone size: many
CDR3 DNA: TGTGCCAGCAGCTTAGGGACAGGGGTGGGCTATGGCTACACCTTC
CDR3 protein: CASSLGTGVGYGYTF

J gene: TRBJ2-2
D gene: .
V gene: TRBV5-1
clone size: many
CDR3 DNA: TGCGCCAGCTCGCTTAGGGGCGCGAACGGGGAGCTGTTTTTT
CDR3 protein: CASSLRGANGELFF

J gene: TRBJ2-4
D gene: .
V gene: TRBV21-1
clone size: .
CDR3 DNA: TGTGCCAGCAGCAAAGAGAGAGCGGTACTAGCCAAAAACATTCAGTACTTC
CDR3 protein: CASSKERAVLAKNIQYF

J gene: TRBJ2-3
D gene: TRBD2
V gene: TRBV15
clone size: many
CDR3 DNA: TGTGCCACCAGCAGAGAGGCTAGCGGGAGCTCGACAGATACGCAGTATTTT
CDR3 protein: CATSREASGSSTDTQYF

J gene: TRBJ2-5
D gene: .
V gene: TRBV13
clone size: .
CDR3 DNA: TGTGCCAGCGGCAGCCAAGAGACCCAGTACTTC
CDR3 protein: CASGSQETQYF

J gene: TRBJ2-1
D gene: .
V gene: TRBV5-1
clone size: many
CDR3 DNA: TGCGCCAGCAGCTTGGTCAGGGTCGATGAGCAGTTCTTC
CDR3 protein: CASSLVRVDEQFF

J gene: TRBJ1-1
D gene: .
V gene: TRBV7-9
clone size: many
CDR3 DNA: TGTGCCAGCAGGACCGGGACTTACAACACTGAAGCTTTCTTT
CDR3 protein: CASRTGTYNTEAFF

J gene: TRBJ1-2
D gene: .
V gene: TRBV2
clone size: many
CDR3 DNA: TGTGCCAGCAACGGAGGGGCCCGCTATGGCTACACCTTC
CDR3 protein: CASNGGARYGYTF

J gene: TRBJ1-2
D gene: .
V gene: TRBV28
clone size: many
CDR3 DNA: TGTGCCAGCAGAGCGGGGGGCAGCTATGGCTACACCTTC
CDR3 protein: CASRAGGSYGYTF

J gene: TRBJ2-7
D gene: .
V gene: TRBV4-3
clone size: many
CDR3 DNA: TGCGCCAGCAGCCCCTCATGGGGGCTAGTCTCCTACGAGCAGTACTTC
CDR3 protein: CASSPSWGLVSYEQYF

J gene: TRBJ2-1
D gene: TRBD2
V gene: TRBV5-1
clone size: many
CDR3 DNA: TGCGCCAGCAGCTTGGTCCCTAGCGGGGGTACCTACAATGAGCAGTTCTTC
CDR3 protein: CASSLVPSGGTYNEQFF

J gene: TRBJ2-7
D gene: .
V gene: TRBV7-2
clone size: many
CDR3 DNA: TGTGCCAGCAGCTTAGGGCTAGCTGGTACCTCCTACGAGCAGTACTTC
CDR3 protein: CASSLGLAGTSYEQYF

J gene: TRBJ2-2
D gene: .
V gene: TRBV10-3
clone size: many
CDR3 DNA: TGTGCCATCAGTGGGGCAGAACAGGGTTGGACCGGGGAGCTGTTTTTT
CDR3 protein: CAISGAEQGWTGELFF

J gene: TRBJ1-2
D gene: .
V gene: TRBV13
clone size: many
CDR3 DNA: TGTGCCAGCAGCTTAGACAGGAACTATGGCTACACCTTC
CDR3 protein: CASSLDRNYGYTF

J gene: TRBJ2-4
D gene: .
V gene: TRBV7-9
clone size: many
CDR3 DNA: TGTGCCAGCAGCCAGGGAGCTTGGCAGGGGCCTAGAGTCAAAAACATTCAGTACTTC
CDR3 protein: CASSQGAWQGPRVKNIQYF

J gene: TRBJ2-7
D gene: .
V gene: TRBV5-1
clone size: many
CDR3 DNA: TGCGCCAGCAGCCCCGCTCCAGGGGGGACCTACGAGCAGTACTTC
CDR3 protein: CASSPAPGGTYEQYF

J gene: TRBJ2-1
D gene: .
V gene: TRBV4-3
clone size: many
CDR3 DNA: TGCGCCAGCAGCCAAGAGGTACAGCGGTTCTTCTCCTACAATGAGCAGTTCTTC
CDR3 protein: CASSQEVQRFFSYNEQFF

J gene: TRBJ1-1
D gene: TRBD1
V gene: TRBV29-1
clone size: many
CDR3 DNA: TGCAGCGGCGGGACAGGGGGCGCGAACACTGAAGCTTTCTTT
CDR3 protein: CSGGTGGANTEAFF

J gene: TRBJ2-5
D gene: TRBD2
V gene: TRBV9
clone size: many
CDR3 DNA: TGTGCCAGCAGCGTAGGGCTAGCGGGAGGGCCAGGGGAGACCCAGTACTTC
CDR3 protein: CASSVGLAGGPGETQYF

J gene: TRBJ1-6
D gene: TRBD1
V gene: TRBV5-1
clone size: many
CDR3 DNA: TGCGCCAGCAGCTTTGGACAGGATAATTCACCCCTCCACTTT
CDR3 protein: CASSFGQDNSPLHF

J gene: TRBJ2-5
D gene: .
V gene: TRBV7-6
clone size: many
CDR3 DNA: TGTGCCAGCAGCTTAGCCGACAGGCGGCAAGAGACCCAGTACTTC
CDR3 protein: CASSLADRRQETQYF

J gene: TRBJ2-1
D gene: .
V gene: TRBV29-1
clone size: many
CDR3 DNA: TGCAGCGCCCGAGGAGTTCCCGAACACAATGAGCAGTTCTTC
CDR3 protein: CSARGVPEHNEQFF

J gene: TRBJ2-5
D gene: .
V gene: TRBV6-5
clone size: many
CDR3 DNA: TGTGCCAGCAGTTACGCGTCGACTAAACAAGAGACCCAGTACTTC
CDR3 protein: CASSYASTKQETQYF

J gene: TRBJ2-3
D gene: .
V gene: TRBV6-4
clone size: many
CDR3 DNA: TGTGCCAGCAGCCTACAGGGTGGACTTAGCACAGATACGCAGTATTTT
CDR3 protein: CASSLQGGLSTDTQYF

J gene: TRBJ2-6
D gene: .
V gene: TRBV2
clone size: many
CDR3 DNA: TGTGCCAGCAGTGAAAGATCAGGGGAGGGATCTGGGGCCAACGTCCTGACTTTC
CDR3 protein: CASSERSGEGSGANVLTF

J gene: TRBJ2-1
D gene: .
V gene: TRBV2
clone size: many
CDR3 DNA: TGTGCCAGCAGTGGACAGAATGAGCAGTTCTTC
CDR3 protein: CASSGQNEQFF

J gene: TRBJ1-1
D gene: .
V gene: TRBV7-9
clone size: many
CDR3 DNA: TGTGCCAGCAGCTTACAGGTTTTATGGAACACTGAAGCTTTCTTT
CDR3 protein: CASSLQVLWNTEAFF

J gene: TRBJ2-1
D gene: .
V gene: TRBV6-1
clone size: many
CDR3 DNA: TGTGCCAGCAGTTCAATCAGACAGTACAATGAGCAGTTCTTC
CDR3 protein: CASSSIRQYNEQFF

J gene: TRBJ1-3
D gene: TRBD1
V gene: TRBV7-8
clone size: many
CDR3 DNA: TGTGCCAGCAGCTCGGACAGGGCCTCTGGAAACACCATATATTTT
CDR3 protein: CASSSDRASGNTIYF

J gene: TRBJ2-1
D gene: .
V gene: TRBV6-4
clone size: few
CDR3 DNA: TGTGCCAGCAGTGACTCGGTGGCGGACTACAGCGAGCAGTTCTTC
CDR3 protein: CASSDSVADYSEQFF

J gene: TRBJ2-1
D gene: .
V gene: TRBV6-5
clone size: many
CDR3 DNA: TGTGCCAGCAGTTTCCACTTCGACAGCTCCTACAATGAGCAGTTCTTC
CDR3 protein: CASSFHFDSSYNEQFF

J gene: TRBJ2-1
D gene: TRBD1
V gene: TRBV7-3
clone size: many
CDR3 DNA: TGTGCCAGCAGCTTAGGTCCCCGTCGACAGGGGGGTCCCAATGAGCAGTTCTTC
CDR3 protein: CASSLGPRRQGGPNEQFF